This T cell receptor beta chain is from a study of blood T cell repertoires in COVID-19. Background on the study: The study drew acute and convalescent COVID-19 samples from the United States, Italy and Spain. Sample material is recorded as cDNA or gDNA derived from T cells, B-cell-depleted T cells, or PBMCs.

Germline CDR1 and CDR2: MGHRA and YSYEKL. Trimming stripped 0 bases from V and 9 bases from J, with 14 bases between. This CDR3 contains 15 residues. In the source study's methods: The assay estimated nucleated cells by amplifying reference gene primers. Sequencing was performed with immunoSEQ multiplex PCR; in TCRdb, only in-frame clones are kept and a portion is missing. For V, J and clone size, that table is used; D and trimming come from the DNA. The data contain about 99,000 clones, about 80% of them seen just once; the ten biggest clones take up approximately 3.6%. The J gene is TRBJ1-4, the V gene TRBV4-1, with unresolved D. The sample comprised peripheral blood. This receptor was taken from a woman of 80 years or more with active or convalescent COVID-19. This chain's CDR3 is CASSQDPFSEKKLFF. The CDR3 coding sequence is TGCGCCAGCAGCCAAGATCCATTCTCCGAGAAAAAACTGTTTTTT.